Listed below are T cell receptor beta chains from one sample, sequenced in a study of OX40 agonist ivuxolimab in advanced cancers. Generated by immunoSEQ multiplex PCR, the TCRdb table keeps only in-frame clones and is missing some. Counted here are approximately 38,000 clones, over 80% occurring once; the ten biggest clones make up roughly 9%. The sample consisted of CD4+ or CD8+ T cells sorted from blood, taken in a trial of the OX40 agonist ivuxolimab. The receptors derive from an adult with an advanced solid tumor such as melanoma, head and neck, liver or kidney cancer. Each CDR3 is given with its conserved first and last residue. D genes are given only for firm matches. Some rows mark clone size as missing; the rest say once, few, many or name a class of expanded clone.

CDR3aa: CASSDGRATGELFF; CDR3nt: TGTGCCAGCAGTGACGGGAGGGCCACCGGGGAGCTGTTTTTT; v_gene: TRBV6-4; abundance: few; j_gene: TRBJ2-2; d_gene: TRBD2
CDR3aa: CASVTGTVFLGYTF; CDR3nt: TGTGCCAGCGTAACCGGGACAGTTTTCTTAGGCTACACCTTC; v_gene: TRBV2; abundance: .; j_gene: TRBJ1-2; d_gene: TRBD1
CDR3aa: CASSPLRGYRRNEQFF; CDR3nt: TGTGCCAGCAGTCCCCTGCGGGGGTACCGACGCAATGAGCAGTTCTTC; v_gene: TRBV7-2; abundance: .; j_gene: TRBJ2-1; d_gene: TRBD2
CDR3aa: CASSSGTEQYF; CDR3nt: TGTGCCAGCAGTTCCGGGACCGAGCAGTACTTC; v_gene: TRBV6-1; abundance: .; j_gene: TRBJ2-7; d_gene: .
CDR3aa: CAWSVLADTGELFF; CDR3nt: TGTGCCTGGAGTGTCCTAGCGGATACCGGGGAGCTGTTTTTT; v_gene: TRBV30; abundance: .; j_gene: TRBJ2-2; d_gene: TRBD2
CDR3aa: CASSVGPPYGYTF; CDR3nt: TGTGCCAGCAGCGTAGGACCGCCTTATGGCTACACCTTC; v_gene: TRBV7-3; abundance: .; j_gene: TRBJ1-2; d_gene: .
CDR3aa: CASSMMTASSNTGELFF; CDR3nt: TGTGCCAGTAGTATGATGACGGCTAGTTCGAACACCGGGGAGCTGTTTTTT; v_gene: TRBV19; abundance: .; j_gene: TRBJ2-2; d_gene: .
CDR3aa: CAWSDLSYEQYF; CDR3nt: TGTGCCTGGAGTGACCTTTCCTACGAGCAGTACTTC; v_gene: TRBV30; abundance: .; j_gene: TRBJ2-7; d_gene: .
CDR3aa: CASSFGAGGYGYTF; CDR3nt: TGTGCCAGCAGCTTCGGTGCAGGCGGCTATGGCTACACCTTC; v_gene: TRBV7-2; abundance: .; j_gene: TRBJ1-2; d_gene: .
CDR3aa: CAWRSGELFF; CDR3nt: TGTGCCTGGCGGTCCGGGGAGCTGTTTTTT; v_gene: TRBV30; abundance: once; j_gene: TRBJ2-2; d_gene: .
CDR3aa: CASSLVASGNSYNEQFF; CDR3nt: TGCGCCAGCAGCTTGGTGGCTAGCGGGAACTCCTACAATGAGCAGTTCTTC; v_gene: TRBV5-1; abundance: few; j_gene: TRBJ2-1; d_gene: TRBD2
CDR3aa: CASRSGGNEQFF; CDR3nt: TGTGCCAGCAGATCCGGGGGGAACGAGCAGTTCTTC; v_gene: TRBV27; abundance: .; j_gene: TRBJ2-1; d_gene: TRBD2
CDR3aa: CASSPSGRARYTQYF; CDR3nt: TGTGCCAGCAGCCCTAGCGGGAGGGCCCGGTATACGCAGTATTTT; v_gene: TRBV25-1; abundance: .; j_gene: TRBJ2-3; d_gene: TRBD2
CDR3aa: CASALGRNEQFF; CDR3nt: TGTGCTAGTGCCCTTGGCCGGAATGAGCAGTTCTTC; v_gene: TRBV12-5; abundance: .; j_gene: TRBJ2-1; d_gene: .
CDR3aa: CASRWPSGGNEQFF; CDR3nt: TGTGCCAGCAGATGGCCTAGCGGGGGCAATGAGCAGTTCTTC; v_gene: TRBV27; abundance: .; j_gene: TRBJ2-1; d_gene: TRBD2
CDR3aa: CASSDGGRVSTGELFF; CDR3nt: TGTGCCAGCAGTGATGGAGGCAGGGTGAGCACCGGGGAGCTGTTTTTT; v_gene: TRBV2; abundance: .; j_gene: TRBJ2-2; d_gene: .
CDR3aa: CASSLAGASGASRGYF; CDR3nt: TGTGCCAGCAGCTTAGCCGGGGCTAGCGGGGCCTCCCGGGGATATTTT; v_gene: TRBV13; abundance: .; j_gene: TRBJ2-3; d_gene: TRBD2
CDR3aa: CASSLGPGGGTEAFF; CDR3nt: TGCGCCAGCAGCTTGGGGCCAGGCGGGGGGACTGAAGCTTTCTTT; v_gene: TRBV5-1; abundance: .; j_gene: TRBJ1-1; d_gene: .
CDR3aa: CASSQDGFRSRTGELFF; CDR3nt: TGTGCCAGCAGCCAAGACGGCTTCCGATCGAGGACCGGGGAGCTGTTTTTT; v_gene: TRBV14; abundance: .; j_gene: TRBJ2-2; d_gene: .
CDR3aa: CASSPGRPYEQYF; CDR3nt: TGTGCCAGCAGTCCCGGACGGCCCTACGAGCAGTACTTC; v_gene: TRBV7-9; abundance: .; j_gene: TRBJ2-7; d_gene: .
CDR3aa: CASSFGGMTEAFF; CDR3nt: TGTGCCAGCAGCTTCGGAGGGATGACTGAAGCTTTCTTT; v_gene: TRBV7-2; abundance: .; j_gene: TRBJ1-1; d_gene: .
CDR3aa: CASTPGRHNYGYTF; CDR3nt: TGTGCCAGCACCCCGGGACGGCATAACTATGGCTACACCTTC; v_gene: TRBV6-5; abundance: .; j_gene: TRBJ1-2; d_gene: .
CDR3aa: CASSGRQALDEQYF; CDR3nt: TGTGCCAGCAGCGGGCGCCAAGCGCTCGACGAGCAGTACTTC; v_gene: TRBV9; abundance: .; j_gene: TRBJ2-7; d_gene: .
CDR3aa: CSVGDVDYEQYF; CDR3nt: TGCAGCGTCGGGGACGTAGACTACGAGCAGTACTTC; v_gene: TRBV29-1; abundance: .; j_gene: TRBJ2-7; d_gene: .
CDR3aa: CASSRLGWTPDTQYF; CDR3nt: TGTGCCAGCAGCCGTTTGGGGTGGACCCCAGATACGCAGTATTTT; v_gene: TRBV7-6; abundance: .; j_gene: TRBJ2-3; d_gene: .
CDR3aa: CSVLYTEAFF; CDR3nt: TGCAGCGTTCTATACACTGAAGCTTTCTTT; v_gene: TRBV29-1; abundance: .; j_gene: TRBJ1-1; d_gene: .
CDR3aa: CASSRDRLPRDTEAFF; CDR3nt: TGTGCCAGCAGCAGAGACAGATTGCCTCGTGACACTGAAGCTTTCTTT; v_gene: TRBV7-9; abundance: .; j_gene: TRBJ1-1; d_gene: .
CDR3aa: CASSAGLYNEQFF; CDR3nt: TGTGCCAGCAGCGCGGGCCTCTACAATGAGCAGTTCTTC; v_gene: TRBV7-9; abundance: .; j_gene: TRBJ2-1; d_gene: .
CDR3aa: CASSFRGGGFPYTF; CDR3nt: TGTGCCAGCAGCTTCCGCGGGGGAGGGTTCCCCTACACCTTC; v_gene: TRBV5-6; abundance: .; j_gene: TRBJ1-2; d_gene: .
CDR3aa: CASSFTSGKGDTQYF; CDR3nt: TGTGCCAGCAGCTTCACTAGCGGCAAAGGAGATACGCAGTATTTT; v_gene: TRBV7-2; abundance: .; j_gene: TRBJ2-3; d_gene: TRBD2
CDR3aa: CASRQAGTGFLAGGPDTQYF; CDR3nt: TGTGCCAGCAGACAGGCCGGGACAGGCTTCCTAGCGGGAGGGCCGGATACGCAGTATTTT; v_gene: TRBV27; abundance: once; j_gene: TRBJ2-3; d_gene: TRBD2
CDR3aa: CASSHMGREQDEQYF; CDR3nt: TGCGCCAGCAGCCATATGGGGCGGGAGCAAGACGAGCAGTACTTC; v_gene: TRBV4-1; abundance: .; j_gene: TRBJ2-7; d_gene: TRBD2
CDR3aa: CASSGTTGWADTQYF; CDR3nt: TGTGCCAGCAGTGGGACGACAGGCTGGGCAGATACGCAGTATTTT; v_gene: TRBV6-1; abundance: .; j_gene: TRBJ2-3; d_gene: .
CDR3aa: CASSPSAAPQETQYF; CDR3nt: TGTGCCAGCAGCCCCTCCGCGGCGCCCCAAGAGACCCAGTACTTC; v_gene: TRBV7-7; abundance: .; j_gene: TRBJ2-5; d_gene: .
CDR3aa: CASSVSAGETQYF; CDR3nt: TGTGCCAGCAGCGTATCTGCGGGAGAGACCCAGTACTTC; v_gene: TRBV9; abundance: .; j_gene: TRBJ2-5; d_gene: .
CDR3aa: CASSLGQGTEAFF; CDR3nt: TGTGCTAGCAGCTTGGGACAGGGAACTGAAGCTTTCTTT; v_gene: TRBV7-7; abundance: .; j_gene: TRBJ1-1; d_gene: TRBD1
CDR3aa: CASSAPREEQFF; CDR3nt: TGTGCCAGCAGTGCCCCTAGGGAGGAGCAGTTCTTC; v_gene: TRBV25-1; abundance: .; j_gene: TRBJ2-1; d_gene: .